The clone carrying this T cell receptor (beta chain) turned up a few times. The antigen is not known. This CDR3 comprises 20 residues. The sample is drawn from a study of cytomegalovirus exposure and HLA in healthy donors. The study, taken as a whole, reports: Rare TCR sequences predominated, though certain public TCRs were found in many donors. In an earlier analysis, about 87% or about 30%: the productive usage of most TCR beta V segments. An observed cluster of highly shared sequence variants was recorded as a likely sequencing artifact.

The PCR employed 60 Vbeta primers together with 13 Jbeta primers. TCRdb keeps only in-frame clones here, not all; method: immunoSEQ multiplex PCR. The sample records roughly 180,000 clones, about 9% being singletons. This sequence joins TRBV12-2 and TRBJ1-5; the D call in the table, TRBD1, was not verified against the DNA. TRBV12-2 is a recognized pseudogene. The sequence was collected from a woman in her twenties or thirties in good health and CMV-seropositive. Sequences were obtained from PBMCs. The CDR3 reads CASRLVWGALWGRANQPQHF. The CDR3 bases are TGTGCAAGTCGCTTAGTCTGGGGCGCGCTTTGGGGAAGGGCCAATCAGCCCCAGCATTTT.